These 15 T cell receptor beta chains were sequenced from one sample in a study of cytomegalovirus exposure and HLA in healthy donors. Amplification used 60 Vbeta primers and 13 Jbeta primers. Clones were read by immunoSEQ multiplex PCR, and TCRdb kept only the in-frame ones, dropping some. The table includes about 140,000 clones, more than 60% detected once. The sample was PBMCs. The receptors were sampled from a male donor in good health and CMV-seronegative.

This clone was found a few times. The chain carries TRBV10-3 and TRBJ2-7, with 8 bases aligning to TRBD1. V was clipped by 4 bases and J by 0 bases; unmatched bases: 8. Per germline, CDR1 ENHRY and CDR2 SYGVKD. CDR3 size: 16 residues. The CDR3 loop is CAISGPDRGGSYEQYF. DNA for the CDR3: TGTGCCATCAGTGGCCCCGACAGGGGCGGCTCCTACGAGCAGTACTTC.

DNA for the CDR3: TGTGCCAGCAGCCGAGACGGGGGCGAGCAGTACTTC. Protein product: CASSRDGGEQYF. The J gene is TRBJ2-7, the V gene TRBV6-5, with D possibly TRBD2 on 6 matching bases. Germline loops: CDR1 MNHEY, CDR2 SVGAGI. CDR3 size: 12 residues. Trimming stripped 6 bases from V and 6 bases from J, with 12 bases between.

This clone occurred a few times. The chain uses TRBV5-1 and TRBJ1-1; D is uncertain. The V end lost 0 bases, the J end lost 4 bases, and 16 bases lay between the germline ends. Germline-derived CDR1 and CDR2 are SGHRS and YFSETQ. The CDR3 covers 16 residues. The CDR3 DNA reads as TGCGCCAGCAGCTTGGAGGATCTTAGTGAGGGCACTGAAGCTTTCTTT. It encodes CASSLEDLSEGTEAFF.

This clone was recorded a few times. This rearrangement joins TRBV29-1 to TRBJ1-2; 8 bases map to TRBD1. The CDR3 totals 15 residues. Trimming took 4 bases from V and 4 from J; bases not matched to a gene: 11. Per the germline V gene, CDR1 is SQVTM and CDR2 is ANQGSEA. As DNA, the CDR3 is TGCAGCGTTGGCGGGAAGGACAGGGTCGGCTATGGCTACACCTTC. Amino acids: CSVGGKDRVGYGYTF.

The rearrangement links TRBV30 to TRBJ1-2, with D perhaps TRBD1 (6 bases). Trimming removed 4 bases from V and 6 bases from J, with 9 bases in between. The CDR3 extends over 11 amino acids. Germline V lookup: CDR1 GTSNPN, CDR2 SVGIG (reference sequence). DNA of the CDR3: TGTGCCTGGACAACAGGGAATGGCTACACCTTC. Its translation: CAWTTGNGYTF.

This clone was recorded a few times. The chain combines TRBV19 with TRBJ2-1; TRBD2 aligns across 13 bases. Trimming took 4 bases from V and 4 from J; bases not matched to a gene: 7. The germline V gene has CDR1 LNHDA and CDR2 SQIVND (reference sequence). The CDR3 loop spans 17 amino acids. CDR3 DNA: TGTGCCAGTAGTAAGGGACTAGCGGGAAATACATACAATGAGCAGTTCTTC. It encodes CASSKGLAGNTYNEQFF.

The V call is TRBV6-9, the J call TRBJ1-1, with 7 bases identical to TRBD1. Germline V gene data show CDR1 as MNHGY and CDR2 as SVAAGI. Trimming cost V 10 bases and J 1 base; bases outside gene matches: 6. CDR3 length: 13 residues. The DNA for the CDR3 is TGTGCCACCGACTGGGACAGGAACACTGAAGCTTTCTTT. This encodes CATDWDRNTEAFF.

This clone was seen only once. J is TRBJ2-2 and V is TRBV7-3, with a possible D match to TRBD1 (6 bases). Germline values: CDR1 SGHTA, CDR2 FQGTGA. CDR3 length equals 14 residues. With 2 bases removed from V and 6 bases from J, the gap between germline ends came to 10 bases. For the CDR3, the DNA is TGTGCCAGCAGCTTATCACAGGGTGCCGGGGAGCTGTTTTTT. Its translation: CASSLSQGAGELFF. Looking up the rest from reference TRBV7-3 and TRBJ2-2 gives the full variable domain: GAGVSQTPSNKVTEKGKYVELRCDPISGHTALYWYRQSLGQGPEFLIYFQGTGAADDSGLPNDRFFAVRPEGSVSTLKIQRTERGDSAVYLCASSLSQGAGELFFGEGSRLTVL.

This clone was seen a handful of times. The chain has TRBV30 and TRBJ2-2; TRBD2 aligns across 12 bases. Germline V gene sequence: CDR1 GTSNPN, CDR2 SVGIG (reference sequence). The CDR3 totals 16 residues. With V trimmed by 2 bases and J by 2 bases, 3 bases remained unmatched. The CDR3 coding sequence is TGTGCCTGGAGTCCGGGACTAGCGGGCAACACCGGGGAGCTGTTTTTT. It is translated as CAWSPGLAGNTGELFF.

V usage is TRBV7-2 and J usage is TRBJ2-7, with 7 bases that match TRBD1. The CDR3 extends over 16 amino acids. The junction had 12 bases not matched to a gene; V was cut back by 1 base and J by 6 bases. The germline V gene has CDR1 SGHTA and CDR2 FQGNSA. The CDR3 DNA sequence: TGTGCCAGCAGCTTAGGTAATTTGGCAGGGGGTCGCGAGCAGTACTTC. Amino acid sequence: CASSLGNLAGGREQYF. The complete variable domain, with remaining parts taken from reference TRBV7-2 and TRBJ2-7, reads GAGVSQSPSNKVTEKGKDVELRCDPISGHTALYWYRQSLGQGLEFLIYFQGNSAPDKSGLPSDRFSAERTGGSVSTLTIQRTQQEDSAVYLCASSLGNLAGGREQYFGPGTRLTVT.

The rearrangement uses TRBV7-9 and TRBJ1-1, with TRBD1 matching over 9 bases. CDR1 and CDR2 (germline): SEHNR, FQNEAQ (reference sequence). There are 18 residues in the CDR3. V gave up 1 base and J gave up 3 bases; unmatched junction bases: 12. The CDR3 here is CASSLEGQGLGRDTEAFF. CDR3 nucleotides: TGTGCCAGCAGCTTAGAGGGACAGGGTTTGGGTAGAGACACTGAAGCTTTCTTT.

This clone occurred a few times. This chain joins TRBV10-3 and TRBJ1-4, with 8 bases identical to TRBD1. V lost 2 bases and J lost 5; bases outside the gene matches: 1. The CDR3 is made up of 14 amino acids. Looked up from germline, CDR1 is ENHRY and CDR2 is SYGVKD. Written as DNA, the CDR3 is TGTGCCATCAGTGAGGGACAGGGAAATGAAAAACTGTTTTTT. It is translated as CAISEGQGNEKLFF.

V and J are TRBV19 and TRBJ1-1; possible D gene TRBD1, 5 bases. This CDR3 contains 14 residues. V was pared by 5 bases and J by 6 bases, with 16 bases between. Per germline, CDR1 LNHDA and CDR2 SQIVND (reference sequence). CDR3: CASSVSERDAEAFF. CDR3 sequence (DNA): TGTGCCAGTAGTGTTTCGGAGCGGGACGCTGAAGCTTTCTTT.

The chain has TRBV5-1 and TRBJ2-3; no definite D call. There are 14 residues in the CDR3. V shed 4 bases and J shed 1 base, with 10 bases lying between them. Germline loops: CDR1 SGHRS, CDR2 YFSETQ. The DNA of the CDR3 is TGCGCCAGCAGCCGGAGCCTTGGCACAGATACGCAGTATTTT. Translated: CASSRSLGTDTQYF.

The chain uses TRBV18 and TRBJ2-7, with 11 positions matching TRBD2. With V trimmed by 3 bases and J by 6 bases, 10 bases remained unmatched. This CDR3 region has 16 residues. Germline V gene data show CDR1 as KGHSH and CDR2 as LQKENI. CDR3 sequence (DNA): TGTGCCAGCTCACCCCGGCATGGGACTAGCGGCAGCGAGCAGTACTTC. The encoded protein is CASSPRHGTSGSEQYF.